This is a list of T cell receptor beta chains from one sample in a study of shared clonotypes between healthy human individuals. Repertoires were generated with immunoSEQ multiplex PCR, while TCRdb's copy carries only in-frame clones and drops some. The data contain approximately 1.5 million clones, 95% to 99% of them singletons. Sequenced sample: naive CD4+ T cells sorted from blood. These receptors came from a man aged 30 to 45 in good health. The conserved cysteine and the conserved F or W are not part of the CDR3 here. D genes are given only for firm matches.

D gene,V gene,CDR3 protein
-,TRBV5-8,ASSFFRDISYEQY
TRBD2,TRBV9,ASSVVAGLYNEQF
-,TRBV19,ASSIRTHGSGANVLT
TRBD2,TRBV6-5,ASRLLAGGGTQY
-,TRBV5-1,ASSLVLAGSYEQY
TRBD2,TRBV5-4,ASSVTSGIGETQY
-,TRBV5-1,ASSLTGYSNQPQH
-,TRBV27,ASSEKGPSPLH
-,TRBV2,ASKPGLYEQY
-,TRBV5-1,ASSLGSATSSYEQY
-,TRBV5-1,ASSPQFLGRVGTDTQY
TRBD1,TRBV7-6,ASSLGGAGGTQY
TRBD1,TRBV18,ASSPQGQGSANEQF
-,TRBV4-1,ASSQTLAAHTQY
-,TRBV10-3,APGQNNQPQH
-,TRBV9,ASSVGGAGHEQY
TRBD1,TRBV18,ASSSTGGLPGELF
TRBD1,TRBV4-2,ASSQDTFTDRGYEQY
-,TRBV28,ASSPTGDTQY
-,TRBV11-2,ASSLDLARSTYEQY
-,TRBV30,AWSVKVTQY
-,TRBV7-9,ASSLETGRKLF
-,TRBV29-1,SVLEPSSYEQY
TRBD1,TRBV18,ASSRDRGIYEQY